This T cell receptor beta chain was profiled in a study of T cell responses to AZD1222 COVID-19 vaccine. Study results and limitations: The sample set comprised mostly white British donors with more females, and clonal diversity was possibly underestimated. Unmutated variant regions reportedly attract nearly half of all spike-specific TCRs.

TCRdb keeps only in-frame clones here, not all; method: immunoSEQ multiplex PCR. The table records roughly 140,000 clones, roughly nine tenths of them present only once. Pooling of second doses given at about 4 or about 12 weeks was done. The CDR3 extends over 13 amino acids. V lost 3 bases to trimming and J lost 5 bases, with 10 bases between them. Looked up from germline, CDR1 is LGHDT and CDR2 is YNNKEL (reference sequence). A remark on this clone: Its antigen remains unknown.

This specimen was peripheral blood, taken 28 days after the second AZD1222 dose. The chain has TRBV3-1 (or the pseudogene TRBV3-2) and TRBJ2-5; D is uncertain. The TCR originated in an adult who received the AZD1222 COVID-19 vaccine. CDR3 in amino acids: CASSQGSWETQYF. The CDR3 nucleotides are TGTGCCAGCAGCCAGGGATCTTGGGAGACCCAGTACTTC.